This TCR beta chain was captured in a study of CD8 T cells in ankylosing spondylitis. Notes on the study in general: In synovial fluid and blood from reactive arthritis, some motif variants were previously reported. In ankylosing spondylitis patients, matched synovial fluid reportedly showed significant enrichment of disease-linked clones. CD8+ disease-linked clones were present at relatively low frequencies in blood.

CDR1 is SGDLS and CDR2 is YYNGEE in the germline V gene. Deletions cut 4 bases from V and 4 bases from J, with 12 bases between. The CDR3 loop spans 14 amino acids. On this clonotype: Its antigen remains unidentified.

MiXCR was run by TCRdb on the 5' RACE reads, yielding one entry per CDR3 protein. This sample has about 250,000 distinct CDR3 sequences, with over 15% found just once. The sequence came from a male donor with ankylosing spondylitis or in good health (not recorded which). The chain is built from TRBV9 and TRBJ2-1, with no clear D. Specimen: blood, either unsorted or a sorted T cell fraction (not recorded which). CDR3 loop: CASSPPGTYNEQFF. The DNA for the CDR3 is TGTGCCAGCAGCCCCCCCGGTACTTACAATGAGCAGTTCTTC. The full variable domain, completed using reference TRBV9 and TRBJ2-1, is DSGVTQTPKHLITATGQRVTLRCSPRSGDLSVYWYQQSLDQGLQFLIQYYNGEERAKGNILERFSAQQFPDLHSELNLSSLELGDSALYFCASSPPGTYNEQFFGPGTRLTVL.